These 10 T cell receptor beta chains share one sample of origin, sequenced in a study of blood T cell repertoires in COVID-19. Clones were sequenced by immunoSEQ multiplex PCR, and TCRdb holds only the in-frame ones, with some missing. The sample carries about 150,000 clones, more than 70% recorded once. Sequences were obtained from peripheral blood. These receptors were obtained from a man aged 45 to 65 who had recovered from COVID-19.

Concerning this clone: Mismatch with germline at one junction end may stem from a read error. The genes are TRBV15 and TRBJ1-5, with a tentative D call TRBD1 (6 bases). CDR1 is LNHNV, CDR2 YYDKDF, per germline (reference sequence). The CDR3 has 16 residues. CDR3 amino acids: CATSRDLDRSNQPQHF. DNA for the CDR3: TGTGCCACCAGCAGAGACTTGGACAGAAGCAACCAGCCCCAGCATTTT.

In its sample, this clone was seen a few times. The chain joins TRBV6-5 to TRBJ2-7; 7 bases fit TRBD1. V was pared by 5 bases and J by 3 bases, with 7 bases of the junction left unmatched. The CDR3 extends over 14 amino acids. In germline, CDR1 is MNHEY, CDR2 SVGAGI. CDR3 in DNA: TGTGCCAGCAGTAGAGCCCGGACAGGCTACGAGCAGTACTTC. The encoded protein is CASSRARTGYEQYF.

V is TRBV5-5 and J is TRBJ2-1, with 9 bases lining up with TRBD2. This CDR3 has 16 amino acids. V trimming: 3 bases; J trimming: 0 bases; junction bases outside the gene matches: 4. The V gene's germline CDR1 is SGHKS and CDR2 YYEKEE (reference sequence). For the CDR3, the DNA is TGTGCCAGCAGCTCCCTAGCGGGGAGCTCCTACAATGAGCAGTTCTTC. It translates to CASSSLAGSSYNEQFF.

The chain employs TRBV7-9 and TRBJ2-1; D is possibly TRBD1 (5 bases). V lost 8 bases and J 9 bases, leaving 14 bases between the germline ends. The CDR3 has 12 residues. Germline V CDR1 and CDR2: SEHNR, FQNEAQ (reference sequence). This chain's CDR3 is CASCPGLSEQFF. In DNA form, the CDR3 reads TGTGCCAGCTGTCCAGGGTTAAGTGAGCAGTTCTTC.

The chain couples TRBV7-9 to TRBJ2-5, with a possible D match to TRBD2 (6 bases). Deletions cut 5 bases from V and 1 base from J, with 11 bases between. CDR1 SEHNR and CDR2 FQNEAQ come from the germline V gene (reference sequence). The CDR3 has 14 residues. CDR3 DNA: TGTGCCAGCAGCCCCCCGGGGGTCCAAGAGACCCAGTACTTC. This sequence encodes CASSPPGVQETQYF.

J is TRBJ1-6 and V is TRBV6-2 or TRBV6-3, with TRBD1 matching over 10 bases. This CDR3 spans 15 amino acids. The germline V gene has CDR1 MNHEY and CDR2 SVGEGT. V was clipped by 4 bases and J by 7 bases; unmatched bases: 4. This chain's CDR3 is CASSWTGGGNSPLHF. DNA of the CDR3: TGTGCCAGCAGTTGGACAGGGGGAGGAAATTCACCCCTCCACTTT.

The chain joins TRBV7-9 to TRBJ2-5; a possible D gene is TRBD2 (7 bases). The CDR3 spans 15 residues. Germline V gene data show CDR1 as SEHNR and CDR2 as FQNEAQ (reference sequence). Trimming pared 2 bases from V and 6 bases from J, leaving 16 bases between. The CDR3 loop is CASSLLEGGGQTQYF. The CDR3 DNA is TGTGCCAGCAGCTTATTGGAAGGGGGGGGACAGACCCAGTACTTC.

This clone was observed a handful of times. The chain recombines TRBV28 with TRBJ1-6; D may be TRBD1 (5 bases). The CDR3 has 15 amino acids. V was clipped by 5 bases and J by 0 bases, with 8 bases between them. Germline CDR1 and CDR2: MDHEN and SYDVKM. This CDR3 is CASSVGGSYNSPLHF. DNA of the CDR3: TGTGCCAGCAGTGTCGGGGGCTCCTATAATTCACCCCTCCACTTT.

The V and J genes are TRBV10-3 and TRBJ2-7, with TRBD2 matching 13 bases. V shed 10 bases and J 7 bases; nucleotides not matched to a gene: 7. CDR1 is ENHRY, CDR2 SYGVKD, per germline. This CDR3 is 13 amino acids long. Here the CDR3 DNA reads TGTGCCACCGTCGGGACTAGCGGGGTAGAGCAGTACTTC. As protein: CATVGTSGVEQYF.

The chain combines TRBV3-1 (or the pseudogene TRBV3-2) with TRBJ2-1, with D maybe TRBD1 (6 bases). Deletions cut 3 bases from V and 6 bases from J, with 15 bases between. Germline V CDR1 and CDR2: LGHDT, YNNKEL (reference sequence). The CDR3 loop spans 15 amino acids. The CDR3 sequence: CASSHPKQGRNEQFF. CDR3 bases: TGTGCCAGCAGCCATCCGAAACAGGGACGCAATGAGCAGTTCTTC.